Listed below are T cell receptor beta chains from one sample, sequenced in a study of T cell repertoires in cytomegalovirus infection. These TCRs' antigens remain unknown. TCRdb used MiXCR to reprocess the reads, holding one entry per CDR3 protein. This sample has roughly 310,000 distinct CDR3 sequences, with approximately 32% found just once. The material was cultured PBMCs, obtained from culture after CMV antigen stimulation. The receptors originated from a human donor in good health (CMV status not recorded). Some clones in this sample may be carry-over from other donors' samples. CDR3s include the opening cysteine and the closing phenylalanine or tryptophan. D genes are given only for firm matches. Only part of the rows carry a size: once, few, many, or a class if the clone is expanded.

j_gene,v_gene,d_gene,abundance,CDR3aa,CDR3nt
TRBJ2-3,TRBV9,TRBD1,.,CASSVAFSGGRGPADTQYF,TGTGCCAGCAGCGTAGCTTTTTCAGGGGGCAGGGGGCCAGCAGATACGCAGTATTTT
TRBJ2-5,TRBV29-1,.,.,CSVEGAGVEETQYF,TGCAGCGTTGAAGGGGCCGGGGTCGAAGAGACCCAGTACTTC
TRBJ2-1,TRBV2,TRBD2,.,CASRVLAGDSYNEQFF,TGTGCCAGCAGAGTACTAGCGGGAGACTCCTACAATGAGCAGTTCTTC
TRBJ1-4,TRBV7-2,.,few,CASSIDRANEKLFF,TGTGCCAGCAGCATTGACAGAGCTAATGAAAAACTGTTTTTT
TRBJ1-4,TRBV7-6,.,.,CASSQGIGEKLFF,TGTGCCAGCAGCCAGGGGATTGGTGAAAAACTGTTTTTT
TRBJ2-3,TRBV7-6,TRBD2,.,CASSPLAGEADTQYF,TGTGCCAGCAGCCCACTAGCGGGAGAAGCAGATACGCAGTATTTT
TRBJ2-7,TRBV6-7,.,.,CASIAYEQYF,TGTGCCAGCATCGCTTACGAGCAGTACTTC
TRBJ2-3,TRBV11-3,TRBD2,.,CASSSGTSGGADTQYF,TGTGCCAGCAGCTCCGGGACTAGCGGGGGCGCAGATACGCAGTATTTT
TRBJ2-2,TRBV11-2,TRBD2,.,CASSLDRRLATGELFF,TGTGCCAGCAGCTTAGATAGGAGACTAGCGACCGGGGAGCTGTTTTTT
TRBJ2-7,TRBV5-6,.,few,CASSLDWGRPSREQYF,TGTGCCAGCAGCTTGGATTGGGGCAGGCCTAGCAGAGAGCAGTACTTC
TRBJ2-1,TRBV7-6,.,.,CASSPSNYNEQFF,TGTGCCAGCAGCCCGTCCAATTACAATGAGCAGTTCTTC
TRBJ1-3,TRBV7-9,.,.,CASSLARIRDGNTIYF,TGTGCCAGCAGCTTAGCTCGGATCAGGGATGGAAACACCATATATTTT
TRBJ1-4,TRBV7-6,.,many,CASSLGTKEKLFF,TGTGCCAGCAGCTTAGGGACAAAGGAAAAACTGTTTTTT
TRBJ1-5,TRBV11-2,.,few,CASSEGRSLFSNQPQHF,TGTGCCAGCAGCGAAGGCAGGTCCCTCTTTTCCAATCAGCCCCAGCATTTT
TRBJ2-5,TRBV11-2,TRBD1,.,CASSSWTGSSMETQYF,TGTGCCAGCAGCTCCTGGACAGGTTCGTCGATGGAGACCCAGTACTTC
TRBJ2-3,TRBV20-1,.,.,CSARDHKGTTDTQYF,TGCAGTGCTAGAGATCACAAGGGAACCACAGATACGCAGTATTTT
TRBJ2-1,TRBV29-1,.,.,CSVEKSGVGLDEQFF,TGCAGCGTTGAAAAATCCGGGGTGGGTTTAGATGAGCAGTTCTTC
TRBJ2-1,TRBV12-3/TRBV12-4,TRBD2,few,CASSFGLAGGSTYNEQFF,TGTGCCAGCAGTTTCGGGCTAGCGGGGGGGTCGACCTACAATGAGCAGTTCTTC
TRBJ1-1,TRBV29-1,.,.,CSVEDRAGRTEAFF,TGCAGCGTTGAAGATAGGGCTGGGCGCACTGAAGCTTTCTTT
TRBJ1-6,TRBV6-5,TRBD1,.,CASSYGGQGSSPLHF,TGTGCCAGCAGTTACGGAGGACAGGGATCATCACCCCTCCACTTT
TRBJ2-3,TRBV11-2,TRBD2,.,CASSAYLAGPSTDTQYF,TGTGCCAGCAGCGCCTATTTAGCGGGCCCTAGCACAGATACGCAGTATTTT
TRBJ1-6,TRBV19,.,.,CASSLEGAADSPLHF,TGTGCCAGTAGTCTCGAAGGGGCTGCGGATTCACCCCTCCACTTT
TRBJ1-4,TRBV5-1,TRBD1,.,CASSSISGTGDEKLFF,TGCGCCAGCAGCTCAATCTCCGGGACAGGGGATGAAAAACTGTTTTTT
TRBJ1-2,TRBV12-3/TRBV12-4,TRBD1,.,CASTPRRQGLNGYTF,TGTGCCAGCACCCCCCGGCGACAGGGGCTCAATGGCTACACCTTC
TRBJ1-5,TRBV19,.,once,CASSSTTGSGQPQHF,TGTGCCAGTAGTTCGACCACAGGGTCGGGTCAGCCCCAGCATTTT
TRBJ2-2,TRBV7-9,.,many,CASSLGQIAGELFF,TGTGCCAGCAGCTTAGGCCAAATCGCCGGGGAGCTGTTTTTT
TRBJ1-2,TRBV5-1,TRBD1,many,CASSSGQGFNYGYTF,TGCGCCAGCAGCTCGGGACAGGGCTTCAACTATGGCTACACCTTC
TRBJ2-3,TRBV7-2,TRBD2,.,CASSLDSGLAGGGTQYF,TGTGCCAGCAGCTTAGACTCGGGACTAGCGGGAGGGGGTACGCAGTATTTT
TRBJ1-1,TRBV9,.,.,CASSEPDSFEAFF,TGTGCCAGCAGCGAGCCGGATTCGTTTGAAGCTTTCTTT
TRBJ2-1,TRBV19,.,.,CASSKGPGGPYNEQFF,TGTGCCAGTAGTAAGGGACCTGGCGGCCCCTACAATGAGCAGTTCTTC
TRBJ2-3,TRBV6-2/TRBV6-3,.,few,CASRIGATDTQYF,TGTGCCAGCAGAATAGGGGCCACAGATACGCAGTATTTT
TRBJ2-3,TRBV15,.,.,CATSPSTSSDTQYF,TGTGCCACCAGTCCCTCAACTAGTTCGGATACGCAGTATTTT
TRBJ2-3,TRBV2,.,.,CASRRTTSTDTQYF,TGTGCCAGCAGAAGGACTACGAGCACAGATACGCAGTATTTT
TRBJ2-7,TRBV12-3/TRBV12-4,.,few,CASSLRGADEQYF,TGTGCCAGCAGCTTGAGGGGGGCGGACGAGCAGTACTTC
TRBJ1-1,TRBV5-8,TRBD1,few,CASRPGQGANTEAFF,TGTGCCAGCAGACCGGGACAGGGGGCCAACACTGAAGCTTTCTTT
TRBJ2-7,TRBV7-9,.,few,CASSFDGVGEQYF,TGTGCCAGCAGCTTTGACGGGGTGGGGGAGCAGTACTTC
TRBJ1-2,TRBV19,.,.,CASTPAGGSRGTF,TGTGCCAGTACCCCCGCCGGCGGCTCTAGAGGTACCTTC
TRBJ2-2,TRBV7-3,TRBD2,few,CASSLGTSGITGELFF,TGTGCCAGCAGCTTGGGGACTAGCGGGATAACCGGGGAGCTGTTTTTT
TRBJ1-2,TRBV4-1,.,.,CASSRMGGMEGYTF,TGCGCCAGCAGCCGCATGGGGGGGATGGAAGGCTACACCTTC
TRBJ2-7,TRBV7-9,.,few,CASSSRDDYEQYF,TGTGCCAGCAGCTCCCGGGATGACTACGAGCAGTACTTC
TRBJ2-3,TRBV11-2,TRBD2,few,CASSLGTSGGVSDTQYF,TGTGCCAGCAGCCTCGGGACTAGCGGGGGCGTGTCAGATACGCAGTATTTT